The 22 T cell receptor beta chains in this list originate from one sample, sequenced in a study of blood T cell repertoires in COVID-19. TCRdb's table, derived via immunoSEQ multiplex PCR, lists solely in-frame clones and lacks some. The sample shows some 42,000 clones, around three quarters of them seen only once. Sample: peripheral blood. These receptors originate from a man older than 75 with acute or convalescent COVID-19.

The V gene is TRBV7-8, the J gene TRBJ2-1; the match to TRBD2 covers 11 bases. Germline trimming cut 0 bases from V and 6 bases from J; bases unmatched to any gene: 1. The germline gives CDR1 SGHVS, CDR2 FQNEAQ. This CDR3 spans 15 amino acids. Here the CDR3 reads CASSLAGLAGNEQFF. The CDR3 DNA is TGTGCCAGCAGCTTAGCTGGACTAGCGGGCAATGAGCAGTTCTTC.

The chain employs TRBV2 and TRBJ2-5; 11 nucleotides agree with TRBD2. V lost 6 bases and J lost 2; bases outside the gene matches: 5. The germline V gene has CDR1 SNHLY and CDR2 FYNNEI. This CDR3 spans 15 amino acids. CDR3 nucleotides: TGTGCCAGCAGAGGGACTAGCGGTAATCAAGAGACCCAGTACTTC. Protein: CASRGTSGNQETQYF.

The genes are TRBV20-1 and TRBJ1-1; unclear D gene. Trimming removed 6 bases at V and 0 bases at J, with 5 bases between. CDR3 length: 11 residues. In germline, CDR1 is DFQATT, CDR2 SNEGSKA (reference sequence). The CDR3 here is CSASMNTEAFF. CDR3 bases: TGCAGTGCCTCTATGAACACTGAAGCTTTCTTT.

The rearrangement joins TRBV19 to TRBJ2-6; 10 bases line up with TRBD1. V gave up 5 bases and J gave up 4 bases; unmatched junction bases: 8. CDR3 length: 17 residues. Germline CDR1 is LNHDA and CDR2 is SQIVND (reference sequence). The CDR3 reads CASSPRDRGLGANVLTF. The CDR3 bases are TGTGCCAGTAGTCCCCGGGACAGGGGACTCGGGGCCAACGTCCTGACTTTC.

The chain is built from TRBV6-5 and TRBJ2-5; 7 positions agree with TRBD1. Germline loops: CDR1 MNHEY, CDR2 SVGAGI. J gave up 5 bases and V 6 bases, and 9 bases lay outside the gene matches. CDR3 length equals 14 residues. The CDR3 sequence: CASSPQGPKETQYF. The CDR3 region has the DNA TGTGCCAGCAGCCCACAGGGGCCGAAGGAGACCCAGTACTTC.

V and J are TRBV24-1 and TRBJ2-3; 8 bases are shared with TRBD2. The CDR3 loop spans 15 amino acids. J was trimmed by 4 bases and V by 3 bases; bases with no gene match: 5. The germline V gene has CDR1 KGHDR and CDR2 SFDVKD. CDR3 loop: CATSDTRGGSDTQYF. The CDR3 bases are TGTGCCACCAGTGATACTCGGGGGGGTTCAGATACGCAGTATTTT.

The V and J genes are TRBV6-5 and TRBJ2-3, with 9 bases that match TRBD2. The CDR3 runs to 15 residues. Trimming took 6 bases from V and 5 from J; bases not matched to a gene: 9. Germline loops: CDR1 MNHEY, CDR2 SVGAGI. CDR3 sequence reads: CASREGGGVEDTQYF. The CDR3, as DNA: TGTGCCAGCAGAGAGGGCGGGGGGGTGGAAGATACGCAGTATTTT.

Only a few counts were recorded for this clone. The chain has TRBV4-2 and TRBJ2-5, with 10 positions matching TRBD2. Germline loops: CDR1 LGHNA, CDR2 YNFKEQ. This CDR3 has 16 residues. With 0 bases clipped from V and 2 bases from J, the junction kept 3 bases outside the gene matches. The CDR3 sequence: CASSQDWTSGQETQYF. In DNA, the CDR3 is TGTGCCAGCAGCCAAGATTGGACTAGCGGACAAGAGACCCAGTACTTC.

This sequence joins TRBV5-1 and TRBJ1-4, with D unresolved. Germline CDR1 and CDR2: SGHRS and YFSETQ. With 0 bases removed from V and 8 bases from J, the gap between germline ends came to 8 bases. The CDR3 is 13 residues long. CDR3 sequence: CASSLGAKEKLFF. As DNA, the CDR3 is TGCGCCAGCAGCTTGGGGGCAAAGGAAAAACTGTTTTTT.

This clone was detected only once. V gene TRBV5-4 combines with J gene TRBJ2-2, with 13 bases matching TRBD2. This CDR3 has 18 residues. The germline CDR1 and CDR2 sequences are SGHNT and YYREEE (reference sequence). Unmatched junction bases numbered 6, after V lost 4 bases and J lost 0 bases. CDR3 in amino acids: CASSPGTSGAANTGELFF. The CDR3, as DNA: TGTGCCAGCAGCCCAGGGACTAGCGGGGCCGCGAACACCGGGGAGCTGTTTTTT.

Judged by abundance, this clone is medium-sized. V usage is TRBV18 and J usage is TRBJ2-1, with D uncertain. CDR3 length: 16 residues. Trimming took off 0 bases at V and 0 bases at J, with 9 bases between the two ends. Germline CDR1 and CDR2: KGHSH and LQKENI. The CDR3 loop reads CASSPPTQSSYNEQFF. In DNA, the CDR3 is TGTGCCAGCTCACCACCGACTCAAAGCTCCTACAATGAGCAGTTCTTC.

The chain couples TRBV20-1 to TRBJ1-5; D might be TRBD1 (6 bases). CDR1 DFQATT and CDR2 SNEGSKA come from the germline V gene (reference sequence). V was pared by 3 bases and J by 2 bases, with 14 bases between. The CDR3 loop spans 15 amino acids. The CDR3 sequence is CSASDRRRGNQPQHF. DNA of the CDR3: TGCAGTGCTAGTGACAGGCGGCGGGGCAATCAGCCCCAGCATTTT.

This clone was recorded once. The V and J genes are TRBV3-1 (or the pseudogene TRBV3-2) and TRBJ2-2, with 8 bases aligning to TRBD1. J was trimmed by 6 bases and V by 1 base; bases with no gene match: 7. Germline V gene lookup returns CDR1 LGHDT and CDR2 YNNKEL (reference sequence). The CDR3 covers 16 residues. The CDR3 region has the DNA TGTGCCAGCAGCCAAGGATCAGGGGGCCTCGCCGGGGAGCTGTTTTTT. The encoded protein is CASSQGSGGLAGELFF.

The rearrangement joins TRBV6-1 to TRBJ1-6; TRBD1 might be the D (5 bases). The CDR3 consists of 17 residues. The germline V gene encodes CDR1 MNHNS and CDR2 SASEGT. Trimming pared 2 bases from V and 9 bases from J, leaving 20 bases between. CDR3 amino acids: CASSELRGPPGGSPLHF. DNA of the CDR3: TGTGCCAGCAGTGAATTGAGGGGACCCCCGGGAGGTTCACCCCTCCACTTT.

The J gene is TRBJ2-7, the V gene TRBV11-1, with 8 positions matching TRBD1. CDR3 size: 13 residues. V was clipped by 6 bases and J by 5 bases; unmatched bases: 6. CDR1 and CDR2 from the germline V gene are SGHAT and FQDESV (reference sequence). CDR3 sequence (DNA): TGTGCCAGCAGTTACAGGGGGTCCCACGAGCAGTACTTC. This encodes CASSYRGSHEQYF.

The chain carries TRBV3-1 (or the pseudogene TRBV3-2) and TRBJ2-5; D remains unclear. The CDR3 has 12 residues. V dropped 4 bases and J dropped 7 bases, with 10 bases sitting between them. The germline V gene has CDR1 LGHDT and CDR2 YNNKEL (reference sequence). Here the CDR3 DNA reads TGTGCCAGCAGCCCGCCAGGTGGGACCCAGTACTTC. Translating gives CASSPPGGTQYF.

This chain connects TRBV3-1 (or the pseudogene TRBV3-2) to TRBJ2-7, with TRBD1 matching over 7 bases. The germline CDR1 and CDR2 sequences are LGHDT and YNNKEL (reference sequence). V was clipped by 3 bases and J by 5 bases; unmatched bases: 7. The CDR3 spans 14 residues. The CDR3 sequence is CASSHLDRVHEQYF. CDR3 DNA: TGTGCCAGCAGCCACCTCGACAGGGTCCACGAGCAGTACTTC.

This clone was observed a few times. The V and J genes are TRBV5-6 and TRBJ2-7; 8 bases align to TRBD2. Per germline, CDR1 SGHDT and CDR2 YYEEEE. V lost 1 base to trimming and J lost 1 base; unmatched junction nucleotides: 4. CDR3 size: 15 residues. CDR3: CASSLLGGESYEQYF. DNA for the CDR3: TGTGCCAGCAGCTTGCTCGGGGGGGAGTCCTACGAGCAGTACTTC. Looking up the rest from reference TRBV5-6 and TRBJ2-7 gives the full variable domain: DAGVTQSPTHLIKTRGQQVTLRCSPKSGHDTVSWYQQALGQGPQFIFQYYEEEERQRGNFPDRFSGHQFPNYSSELNVNALLLGDSALYLCASSLLGGESYEQYFGPGTRLTVT.

This clone was recorded a few times. For the CDR3, the DNA is TGTGCCAGCTCGAGGGGAGGAATAGGCTCCCCAAATGAGCAGTTCTTC. Translated, it gives CASSRGGIGSPNEQFF. The chain uses TRBV18 and TRBJ2-1; D perhaps matches TRBD2 (6 bases). There are 16 residues in the CDR3. Germline CDR1 KGHSH, CDR2 LQKENI. Between the trimmed V and J ends, which lost 6 bases and 7 bases, there was a span of 22 bases.

V usage is TRBV30 and J usage is TRBJ2-1, with a possible D match to TRBD2 (5 bases). The CDR3 has 13 residues. Germline loops: CDR1 GTSNPN, CDR2 SVGIG (reference sequence). V lost 1 base, J lost 7 bases, and 11 bases lay in between. The CDR3 reads CAWSDGLENEQFF. In DNA, the CDR3 is TGTGCCTGGAGTGACGGACTGGAAAATGAGCAGTTCTTC.

The chain combines TRBV9 with TRBJ2-7, with 7 bases aligning to TRBD1. The CDR3 is 15 amino acids. The V segment lost 4 bases and the J segment 2 bases; nucleotides outside the gene matches: 9. Germline assignment: CDR1 SGDLS and CDR2 YYNGEE. The CDR3, as DNA: TGTGCCAGCAGCCCAAGACAGGGTTCCACCTACGAGCAGTACTTC. Translation: CASSPRQGSTYEQYF. Variable domain in full (rest from reference TRBV9 and TRBJ2-7): DSGVTQTPKHLITATGQRVTLRCSPRSGDLSVYWYQQSLDQGLQFLIQYYNGEERAKGNILERFSAQQFPDLHSELNLSSLELGDSALYFCASSPRQGSTYEQYFGPGTRLTVT.

The V and J genes are TRBV5-4 and TRBJ1-5; D uncertain. Germline lookup yields CDR1 SGHNT and CDR2 YYREEE (reference sequence). The CDR3 extends over 16 amino acids. Between the trimmed V and J ends, which lost 2 bases and 0 bases, there was a span of 12 bases. DNA for the CDR3: TGTGCCAGCAGCTTTGGGCCCGATTATAGCAATCAGCCCCAGCATTTT. This codes for CASSFGPDYSNQPQHF.